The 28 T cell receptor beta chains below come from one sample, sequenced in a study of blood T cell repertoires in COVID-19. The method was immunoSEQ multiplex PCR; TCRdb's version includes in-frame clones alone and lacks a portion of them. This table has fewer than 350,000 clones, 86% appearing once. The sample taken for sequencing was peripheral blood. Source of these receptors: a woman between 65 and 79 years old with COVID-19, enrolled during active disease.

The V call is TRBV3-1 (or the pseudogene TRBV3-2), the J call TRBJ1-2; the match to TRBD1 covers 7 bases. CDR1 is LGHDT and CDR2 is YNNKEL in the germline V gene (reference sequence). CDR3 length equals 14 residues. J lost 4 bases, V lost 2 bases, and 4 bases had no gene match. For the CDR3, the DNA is TGTGCCAGCAGCCAACCGGGACAGCCCTATGGCTACACCTTC. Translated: CASSQPGQPYGYTF.

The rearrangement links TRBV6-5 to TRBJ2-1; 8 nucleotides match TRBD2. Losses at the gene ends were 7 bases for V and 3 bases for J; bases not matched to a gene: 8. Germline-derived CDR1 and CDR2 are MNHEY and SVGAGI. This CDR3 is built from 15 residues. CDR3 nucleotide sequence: TGTGCCAGCAAGGGTAGCGGGGCCCACTACAATGAGCAGTTCTTC. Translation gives CASKGSGAHYNEQFF.

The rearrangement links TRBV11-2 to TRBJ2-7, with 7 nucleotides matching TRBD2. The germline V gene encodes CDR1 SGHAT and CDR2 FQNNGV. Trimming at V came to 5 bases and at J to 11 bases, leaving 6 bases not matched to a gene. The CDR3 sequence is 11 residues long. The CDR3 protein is CASSLGGTKYF. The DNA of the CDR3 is TGTGCCAGCAGCCTCGGGGGGACTAAGTACTTC.

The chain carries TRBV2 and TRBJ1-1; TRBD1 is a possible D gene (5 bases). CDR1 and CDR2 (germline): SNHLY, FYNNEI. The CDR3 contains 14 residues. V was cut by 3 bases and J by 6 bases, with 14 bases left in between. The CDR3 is CASSEFRGRAEAFF. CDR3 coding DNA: TGTGCCAGCAGTGAGTTTAGGGGCAGGGCTGAAGCTTTCTTT. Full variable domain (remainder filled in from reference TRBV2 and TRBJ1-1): EPEVTQTPSHQVTQMGQEVILRCVPISNHLYFYWYRQILGQKVEFLVSFYNNEISEKSEIFDDQFSVERPDGSNFTLKIRSTKLEDSAMYFCASSEFRGRAEAFFGQGTRLTVV.

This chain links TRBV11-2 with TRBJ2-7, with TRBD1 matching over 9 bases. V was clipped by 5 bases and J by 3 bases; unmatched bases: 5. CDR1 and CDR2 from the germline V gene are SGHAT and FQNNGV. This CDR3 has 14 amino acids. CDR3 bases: TGTGCCAGCAGCCCACAGGGGGCGCGCTACGAGCAGTACTTC. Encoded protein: CASSPQGARYEQYF.

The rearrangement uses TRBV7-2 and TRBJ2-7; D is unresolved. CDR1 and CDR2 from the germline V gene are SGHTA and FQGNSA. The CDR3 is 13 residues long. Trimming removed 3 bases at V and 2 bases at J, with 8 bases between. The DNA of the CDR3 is TGTGCCAGCAGCTTCTCAGCGCCCTACGAGCAGTACTTC. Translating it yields CASSFSAPYEQYF.

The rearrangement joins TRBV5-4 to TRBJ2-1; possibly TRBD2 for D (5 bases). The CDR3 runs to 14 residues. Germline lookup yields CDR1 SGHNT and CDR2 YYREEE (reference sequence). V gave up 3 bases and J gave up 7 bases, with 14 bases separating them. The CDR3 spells CASSSGGERNEQFF. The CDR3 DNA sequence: TGTGCCAGCAGCTCCGGAGGTGAGCGGAATGAGCAGTTCTTC.

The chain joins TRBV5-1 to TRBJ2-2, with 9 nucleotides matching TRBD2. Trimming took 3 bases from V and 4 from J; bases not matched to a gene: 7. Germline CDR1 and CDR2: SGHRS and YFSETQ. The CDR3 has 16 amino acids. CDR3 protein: CASSSGAGGSTGELFF. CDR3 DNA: TGCGCCAGCAGCTCTGGTGCGGGGGGGAGCACCGGGGAGCTGTTTTTT.

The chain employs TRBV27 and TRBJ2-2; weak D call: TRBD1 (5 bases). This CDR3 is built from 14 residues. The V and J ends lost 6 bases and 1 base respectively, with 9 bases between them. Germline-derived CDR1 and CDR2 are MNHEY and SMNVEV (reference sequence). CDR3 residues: CASRVDRNTGELFF. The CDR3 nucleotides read TGTGCCAGCAGGGTAGACAGGAACACCGGGGAGCTGTTTTTT.

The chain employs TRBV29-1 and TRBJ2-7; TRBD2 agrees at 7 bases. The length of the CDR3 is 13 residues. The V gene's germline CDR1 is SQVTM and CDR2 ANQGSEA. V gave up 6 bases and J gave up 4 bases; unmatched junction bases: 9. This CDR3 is CSVRPSGGYEQYF. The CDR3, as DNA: TGCAGCGTGCGGCCCTCGGGGGGATACGAGCAGTACTTC.

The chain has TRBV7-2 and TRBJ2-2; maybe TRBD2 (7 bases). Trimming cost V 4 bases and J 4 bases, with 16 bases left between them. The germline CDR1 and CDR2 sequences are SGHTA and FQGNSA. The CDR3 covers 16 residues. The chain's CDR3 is CASSYTGGQVTGELFF. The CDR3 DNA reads TGTGCCAGCAGCTACACGGGGGGACAAGTCACCGGGGAGCTGTTTTTT.

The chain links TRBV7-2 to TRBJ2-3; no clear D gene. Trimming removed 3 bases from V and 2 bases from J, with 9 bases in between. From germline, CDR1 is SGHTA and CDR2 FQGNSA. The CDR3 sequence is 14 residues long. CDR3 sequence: CASSLGRFTDTQYF. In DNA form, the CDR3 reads TGTGCCAGCAGCTTGGGCAGATTCACAGATACGCAGTATTTT.

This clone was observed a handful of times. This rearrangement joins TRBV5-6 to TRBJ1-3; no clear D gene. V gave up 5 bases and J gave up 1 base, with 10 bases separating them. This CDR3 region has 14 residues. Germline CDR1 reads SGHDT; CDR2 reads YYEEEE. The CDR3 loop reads CASRSRGSGNTIYF. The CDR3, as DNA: TGTGCCAGCAGATCCCGAGGGTCTGGAAACACCATATATTTT.

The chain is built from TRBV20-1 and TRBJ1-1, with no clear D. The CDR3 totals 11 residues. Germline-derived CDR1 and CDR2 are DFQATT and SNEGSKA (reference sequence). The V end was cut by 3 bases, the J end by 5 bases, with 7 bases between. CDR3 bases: TGCAGTGCTAGGAGGGATACTGAAGCTTTCTTT. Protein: CSARRDTEAFF.

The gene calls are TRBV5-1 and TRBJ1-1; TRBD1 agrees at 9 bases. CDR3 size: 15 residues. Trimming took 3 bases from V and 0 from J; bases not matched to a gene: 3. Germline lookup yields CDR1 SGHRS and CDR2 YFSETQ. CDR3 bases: TGCGCCAGCAGCTCCGGGACAGGGATGAACACTGAAGCTTTCTTT. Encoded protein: CASSSGTGMNTEAFF. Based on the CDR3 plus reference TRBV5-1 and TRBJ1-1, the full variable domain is KAGVTQTPRYLIKTRGQQVTLSCSPISGHRSVSWYQQTPGQGLQFLFEYFSETQRNKGNFPGRFSGRQFSNSRSEMNVSTLELGDSALYLCASSSGTGMNTEAFFGQGTRLTVV.

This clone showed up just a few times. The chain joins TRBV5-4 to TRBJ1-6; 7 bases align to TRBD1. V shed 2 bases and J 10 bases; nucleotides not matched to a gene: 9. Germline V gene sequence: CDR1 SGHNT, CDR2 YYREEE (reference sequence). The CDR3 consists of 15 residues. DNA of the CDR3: TGTGCCAGCAGCTTACGCACCCCAGGGGGATCACCCCTCCACTTT. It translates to CASSLRTPGGSPLHF.

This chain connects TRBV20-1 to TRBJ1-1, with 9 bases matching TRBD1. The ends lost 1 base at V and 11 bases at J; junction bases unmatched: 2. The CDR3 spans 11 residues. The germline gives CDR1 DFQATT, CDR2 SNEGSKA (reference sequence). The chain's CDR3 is CSARGTGDAFF. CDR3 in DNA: TGCAGTGCTAGAGGGACAGGGGACGCTTTCTTT.

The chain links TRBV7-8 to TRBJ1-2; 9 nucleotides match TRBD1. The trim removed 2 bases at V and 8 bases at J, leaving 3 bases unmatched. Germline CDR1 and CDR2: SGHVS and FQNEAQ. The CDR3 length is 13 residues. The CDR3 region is CASSLPGQGGYTF. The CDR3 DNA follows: TGTGCCAGCAGCTTACCGGGACAGGGAGGCTACACCTTC.

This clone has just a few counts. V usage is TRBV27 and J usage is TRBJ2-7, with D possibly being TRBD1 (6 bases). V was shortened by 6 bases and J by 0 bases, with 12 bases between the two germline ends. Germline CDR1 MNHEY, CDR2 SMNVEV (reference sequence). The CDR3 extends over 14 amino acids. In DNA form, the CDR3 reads TGTGCCAGCAGCATGGGACAAACCTCCTACGAGCAGTACTTC. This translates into CASSMGQTSYEQYF.

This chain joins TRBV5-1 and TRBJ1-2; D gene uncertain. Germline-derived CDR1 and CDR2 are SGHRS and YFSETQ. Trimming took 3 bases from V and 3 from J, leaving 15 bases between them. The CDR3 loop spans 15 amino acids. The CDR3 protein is CASSYHTGSDYGYTF. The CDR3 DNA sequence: TGCGCCAGCAGCTACCACACGGGGTCCGACTATGGCTACACCTTC.

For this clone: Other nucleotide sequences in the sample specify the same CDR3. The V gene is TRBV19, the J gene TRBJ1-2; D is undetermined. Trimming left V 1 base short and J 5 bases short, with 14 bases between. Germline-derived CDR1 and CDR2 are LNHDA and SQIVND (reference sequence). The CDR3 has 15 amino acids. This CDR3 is CASSIGGAGNYGYTF. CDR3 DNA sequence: TGTGCCAGTAGTATAGGAGGCGCGGGAAATTATGGCTACACCTTC.

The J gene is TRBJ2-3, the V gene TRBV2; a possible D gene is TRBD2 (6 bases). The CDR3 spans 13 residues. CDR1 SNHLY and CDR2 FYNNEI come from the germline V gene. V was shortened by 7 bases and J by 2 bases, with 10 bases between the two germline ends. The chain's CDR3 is CASKEGLTDTQYF. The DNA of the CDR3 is TGTGCCAGCAAGGAGGGGCTCACAGATACGCAGTATTTT.

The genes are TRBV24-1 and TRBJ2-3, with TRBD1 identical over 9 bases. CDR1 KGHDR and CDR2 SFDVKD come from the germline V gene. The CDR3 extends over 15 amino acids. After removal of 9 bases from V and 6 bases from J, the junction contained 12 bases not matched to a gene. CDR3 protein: CATGARTGATDTQYF. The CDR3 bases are TGTGCCACCGGTGCCAGGACAGGGGCAACCGATACGCAGTATTTT.

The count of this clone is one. CDR3 loop: CASSLWAGTGGGEQYF. For the CDR3, the DNA is TGTGCCAGCAGCTTATGGGCAGGGACAGGGGGCGGCGAGCAGTACTTC. The chain is built from TRBV7-3 and TRBJ2-7; 12 positions match TRBD1. The CDR3 sequence is 16 residues long. Losses at the gene ends were 2 bases for V and 6 bases for J; bases not matched to a gene: 8. CDR1 is SGHTA, CDR2 FQGTGA, per germline.

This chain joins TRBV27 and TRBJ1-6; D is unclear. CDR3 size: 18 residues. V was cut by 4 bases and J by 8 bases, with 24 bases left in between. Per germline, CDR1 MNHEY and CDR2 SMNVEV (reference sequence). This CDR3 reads CASSSRVGYGGQDSPLHF. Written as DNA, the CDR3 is TGTGCCAGCAGTTCAAGAGTCGGATACGGAGGCCAGGATTCACCCCTCCACTTT.

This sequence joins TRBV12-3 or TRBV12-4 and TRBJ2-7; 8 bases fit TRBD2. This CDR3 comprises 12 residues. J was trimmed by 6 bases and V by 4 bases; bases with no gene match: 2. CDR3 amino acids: CASSSSGGEQYF. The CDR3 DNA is TGTGCCAGCAGTTCAAGCGGGGGCGAGCAGTACTTC.

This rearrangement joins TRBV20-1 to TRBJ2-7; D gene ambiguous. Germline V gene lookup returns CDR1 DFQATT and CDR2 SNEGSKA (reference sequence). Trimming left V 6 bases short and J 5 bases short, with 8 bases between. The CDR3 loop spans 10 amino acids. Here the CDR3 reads CSALGHEQYF. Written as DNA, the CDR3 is TGCAGTGCGCTGGGCCACGAGCAGTACTTC.

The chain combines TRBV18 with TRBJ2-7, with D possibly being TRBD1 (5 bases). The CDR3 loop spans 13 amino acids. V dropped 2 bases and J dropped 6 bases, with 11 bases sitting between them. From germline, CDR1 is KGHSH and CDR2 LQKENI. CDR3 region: CASSPGAGREQYF. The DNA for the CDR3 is TGTGCCAGCTCACCAGGCGCAGGGCGCGAGCAGTACTTC.